The TCR beta chain under discussion was sequenced for a study of blood T cell repertoires in COVID-19. Background on the study: From the United States, Italy and Spain came samples of acute and convalescent COVID-19. T cells, B-cell-depleted T cells, or PBMCs provided the cDNA or gDNA that served as material.

CDR1 SGHRS and CDR2 YFSETQ come from the germline V gene. The V and J ends lost 4 bases and 7 bases, in that order; junction bases with no gene match: 9. This CDR3 is 15 amino acids long. As processed by the authors: Reference gene primers were amplified, and this amplification served to estimate nucleated cell counts. This table comes from immunoSEQ multiplex PCR, and its TCRdb copy is limited to in-frame clones, with some not included. V, J and clone size were drawn from that table, and D and trimming were deduced from the DNA. The data show about 110,000 clones, about 64% seen once. Sequences were obtained from peripheral blood. The sequence was collected from a human donor with acute or convalescent COVID-19. The donor label of this sample is uncertain. The chain has TRBV5-1 and TRBJ1-4, with TRBD1 identical over 8 bases. As DNA, the CDR3 is TGCGCCAGCAGCCGACAGACAGGGGAGGGTGAAAAACTGTTTTTT. This gives the protein CASSRQTGEGEKLFF.